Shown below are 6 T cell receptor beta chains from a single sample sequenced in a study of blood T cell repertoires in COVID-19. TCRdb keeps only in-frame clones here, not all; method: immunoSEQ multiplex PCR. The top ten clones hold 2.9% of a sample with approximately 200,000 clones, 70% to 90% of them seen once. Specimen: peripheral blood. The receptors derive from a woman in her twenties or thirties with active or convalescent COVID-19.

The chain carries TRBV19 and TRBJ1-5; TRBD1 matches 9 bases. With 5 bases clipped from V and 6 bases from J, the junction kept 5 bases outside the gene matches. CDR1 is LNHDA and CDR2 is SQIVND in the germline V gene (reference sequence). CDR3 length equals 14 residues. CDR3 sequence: CASSVQGARQPQHF. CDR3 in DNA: TGTGCCAGTAGTGTACAGGGGGCCCGTCAGCCCCAGCATTTT. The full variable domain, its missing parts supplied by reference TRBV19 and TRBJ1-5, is DGGITQSPKYLFRKEGQNVTLSCEQNLNHDAMYWYRQDPGQGLRLIYYSQIVNDFQKGDIAEGYSVSREKKESFPLTVTSAQKNPTAFYLCASSVQGARQPQHFGDGTRLSIL.

CDR3 DNA sequence: TGTGCCAGCAGCCTCGACAGGGTCCCTCAGCCCCAGCATTTT. Amino acid sequence: CASSLDRVPQPQHF. The genes are TRBV2 and TRBJ1-5; TRBD1 aligns across 7 bases. In germline, CDR1 is SNHLY, CDR2 FYNNEI. The CDR3 runs 14 residues. V was pared by 6 bases and J by 6 bases, with 8 bases of the junction left unmatched.

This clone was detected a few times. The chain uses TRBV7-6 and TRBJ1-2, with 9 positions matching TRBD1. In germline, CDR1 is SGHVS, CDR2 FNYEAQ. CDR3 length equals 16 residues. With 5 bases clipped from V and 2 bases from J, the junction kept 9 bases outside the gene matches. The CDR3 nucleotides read TGTGCCAGCAGCCCCCAGTTCGGGACAGGGAACTATGGCTACACCTTC. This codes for CASSPQFGTGNYGYTF.

DNA for the CDR3: TGTGCCAGCAGCCTTTCACAGGGAACCGGGGAGCTGTTTTTT. Its translation is CASSLSQGTGELFF. The V gene is TRBV3-1 (or the pseudogene TRBV3-2), the J gene TRBJ2-2; TRBD1 is a possible D gene (6 bases). CDR1 is LGHDT, CDR2 YNNKEL, per germline (reference sequence). This CDR3 contains 14 residues. V was trimmed by 4 bases and J by 5 bases, leaving 11 bases between them.

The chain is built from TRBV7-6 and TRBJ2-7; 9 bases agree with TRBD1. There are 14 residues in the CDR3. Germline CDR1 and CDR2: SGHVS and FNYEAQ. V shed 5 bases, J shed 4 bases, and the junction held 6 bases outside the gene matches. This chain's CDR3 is CASSPGQGGYEQYF. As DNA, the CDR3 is TGTGCCAGCAGCCCGGGACAGGGTGGTTACGAGCAGTACTTC. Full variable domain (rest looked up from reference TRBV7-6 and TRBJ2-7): GAGVSQSPRYKVTKRGQDVALRCDPISGHVSLYWYRQALGQGPEFLTYFNYEAQQDKSGLPNDRFSAERPEGSISTLTIQRTEQRDSAMYRCASSPGQGGYEQYFGPGTRLTVT.

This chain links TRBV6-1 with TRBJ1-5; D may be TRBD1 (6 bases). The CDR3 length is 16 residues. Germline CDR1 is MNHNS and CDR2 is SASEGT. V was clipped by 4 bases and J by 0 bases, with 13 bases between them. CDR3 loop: CASSALRGDSNQPQHF. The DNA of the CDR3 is TGTGCCAGCAGTGCCCTCAGGGGAGATAGCAATCAGCCCCAGCATTTT.